The 21 T cell receptor beta chains below were found in one sample sequenced in a study of T cell repertoires in cytomegalovirus infection. TCRdb independently ran MiXCR on the reads; one entry per CDR3 protein. The sample lists hundreds of thousands of distinct CDR3 sequences; less than 25% were seen once. Sequenced sample: CD8+ T cells from PBMCs. All receptors come from a human donor in good health (CMV status not recorded). Some clones in this sample may be carry-over from other donors' samples.

V usage is TRBV6-5 and J usage is TRBJ1-6, with 7 nucleotides matching TRBD1. This CDR3 has 16 residues. The germline CDR1 and CDR2 sequences are MNHEY and SVGAGI. The V segment lost 0 bases and the J segment 9 bases; nucleotides outside the gene matches: 8. The CDR3 spells CASSYSGPGGTSPLHF. The CDR3 region has the DNA TGTGCCAGCAGTTACTCGGGGCCAGGGGGGACTTCACCCCTCCACTTT.

This clonotype was found a few times. The rearrangement joins TRBV24-1 to TRBJ2-1, with 14 bases that match TRBD2. This CDR3 region has 20 residues. Germline V gene sequence: CDR1 KGHDR, CDR2 SFDVKD. V was clipped by 4 bases and J by 1 base; unmatched bases: 11. The CDR3 spells CATSDRGLAGGQGSYNEQFF. The CDR3 nucleotides are TGTGCCACCAGTGACAGAGGACTAGCGGGGGGCCAGGGGTCCTACAATGAGCAGTTCTTC.

About this clonotype: At one end the junction does not follow the germline gene, possibly because of a read error. This chain joins TRBV20-1 and TRBJ1-3, with D perhaps matching TRBD1 (5 bases). This CDR3 has 15 residues. Germline V CDR1 and CDR2: DFQATT, SNEGSKA (reference sequence). Written as DNA, the CDR3 is TGCAGTGCTAGAGCTTTTAGGGACTCTAGAAACACCATATATTTT. It translates to CSARAFRDSRNTIYF.

The chain carries TRBV7-9 and TRBJ1-1; TRBD1 matches 7 bases. From germline, CDR1 is SEHNR and CDR2 FQNEAQ (reference sequence). The trim removed 5 bases at V and 0 bases at J, leaving 3 bases unmatched. This CDR3 region has 14 residues. The CDR3 is CASSKDRVNTEAFF. The DNA of the CDR3 is TGTGCCAGCAGCAAAGACAGGGTGAACACTGAAGCTTTCTTT. Looking up the rest from reference TRBV7-9 and TRBJ1-1 gives the full variable domain: DTGVSQNPRHKITKRGQNVTFRCDPISEHNRLYWYRQTLGQGPEFLTYFQNEAQLEKSRLLSDRFSAERPKGSFSTLEIQRTEQGDSAMYLCASSKDRVNTEAFFGQGTRLTVV.

The chain links TRBV6-5 to TRBJ2-5; 9 bases match TRBD2. From germline, CDR1 is MNHEY and CDR2 SVGAGI. The CDR3 totals 16 residues. With 2 bases clipped from V and 5 bases from J, the junction kept 9 bases outside the gene matches. CDR3: CASSYTLAGSQETQYF. For the CDR3, the DNA is TGTGCCAGCAGTTACACCCTAGCGGGGAGCCAGGAGACCCAGTACTTC.

This clonotype appeared a single time. V and J are TRBV2 and TRBJ2-7, with 7 bases identical to TRBD2. The germline V gene has CDR1 SNHLY and CDR2 FYNNEI. CDR3 size: 16 residues. Losses at the gene ends were 2 bases for V and 1 base for J; bases not matched to a gene: 8. The CDR3, as DNA: TGTGCCAGCAGTGAATTTGCAGGGAGGGGTTCCTACGAGCAGTACTTC. It encodes CASSEFAGRGSYEQYF.

For this clonotype: This sequence may be a read error, since a much larger clone differs from it by one base. J is TRBJ1-1 and V is TRBV7-8; the D gene is possibly TRBD1 (5 bases). The CDR3 spans 17 residues. CDR1 is SGHVS and CDR2 is FQNEAQ in the germline V gene. V lost 5 bases to trimming and J lost 10 bases, with 29 bases between them. The CDR3 here is CASSQTPGRDAIGVAFF. Written as DNA, the CDR3 is TGTGCCAGCAGCCAAACCCCAGGCAGGGACGCTATCGGGGTAGCTTTCTTT. Supplemented by reference TRBV7-8 and TRBJ1-1, the full variable domain reads GAGVSQSPRYKVAKRGQDVALRCDPISGHVSLFWYQQALGQGPEFLTYFQNEAQLDKSGLPSDRFFAERPEGSVSTLKIQRTQQEDSAVYLCASSQTPGRDAIGVAFFGQGTRLTVV.

This clonotype was seen a handful of times. The chain has TRBV2 and TRBJ2-6; 10 bases match TRBD1. The CDR3 sequence is 17 residues long. V shed 4 bases and J 0 bases; nucleotides not matched to a gene: 3. CDR1 is SNHLY, CDR2 FYNNEI, per germline. The CDR3 sequence is CASSGGDRGSGANVLTF. The CDR3, as DNA: TGTGCCAGCAGTGGGGGGGACAGGGGCTCTGGGGCCAACGTCCTGACTTTC.

The genes are TRBV28 and TRBJ1-2; D unclear. The CDR3 totals 17 residues. Germline V CDR1 and CDR2: MDHEN, SYDVKM. V was shortened by 3 bases and J by 0 bases, with 17 bases between the two germline ends. CDR3 in amino acids: CASSFSVVAEANYGYTF. Written as DNA, the CDR3 is TGTGCCAGCAGTTTTTCCGTGGTTGCAGAAGCTAACTATGGCTACACCTTC.

Details on this clonotype: The junction shows a germline mismatch at one end, possibly a read error. This chain uses TRBV6-5 with TRBJ1-5, with D possibly being TRBD1 (5 bases). This CDR3 has 15 residues. Germline CDR1 MNHEY, CDR2 SVGAGI. The CDR3 loop reads CASSITPGINQSQHF. DNA for the CDR3: TGTGCCAGCAGCATTACCCCAGGGATTAATCAGTCCCAGCATTTT.

This clonotype occurred a few times. The chain's CDR3 is CASSLVGGPNTGELFF. CDR3 DNA sequence: TGTGCCAGCAGCTTAGTAGGGGGACCGAACACCGGGGAGCTGTTTTTT. The chain links TRBV7-9 to TRBJ2-2, with a tentative D call TRBD1 (6 bases). With 1 base removed from V and 0 bases from J, the gap between germline ends came to 9 bases. The CDR3 consists of 16 residues. The germline gives CDR1 SEHNR, CDR2 FQNEAQ (reference sequence).

The chain joins TRBV20-1 to TRBJ2-7; 9 bases match TRBD1. V was pared by 6 bases and J by 6 bases, with 9 bases of the junction left unmatched. Germline CDR1 and CDR2: DFQATT and SNEGSKA (reference sequence). CDR3 size: 13 residues. The CDR3, as DNA: TGCAGTGCCAAAACCCCGGACAGGGGCGAGCAGTACGTC. It is translated as CSAKTPDRGEQYV.

This clonotype was recorded at least ten times. This chain uses TRBV7-6 with TRBJ1-1; 8 bases map to TRBD1. CDR1 and CDR2 from the germline V gene are SGHVS and FNYEAQ. This CDR3 comprises 15 residues. V gave up 5 bases and J gave up 1 base; unmatched junction bases: 6. As DNA, the CDR3 is TGTGCCAGCAGCCTGAACAGGGGGGCGAACACTGAAGCTTTCTTT. Amino acid sequence: CASSLNRGANTEAFF.

This clonotype was counted a few times. The J gene is TRBJ2-1, the V gene TRBV2; 10 nucleotides align to TRBD1. This CDR3 comprises 17 residues. Unmatched junction bases numbered 7, after V lost 5 bases and J lost 0 bases. Germline CDR1 SNHLY, CDR2 FYNNEI. The CDR3 is CASSMTGGSSSYNEQFF. DNA of the CDR3: TGTGCCAGCAGTATGACAGGGGGCTCAAGCTCCTACAATGAGCAGTTCTTC.

This clonotype was picked up one time. The gene calls are TRBV14 and TRBJ1-2; D might be TRBD1 (5 bases). The germline V gene has CDR1 SGHDN and CDR2 FVKESK. The CDR3 spans 16 residues. The V and J ends lost 1 base and 0 bases respectively, with 12 bases between them. The DNA for the CDR3 is TGTGCCAGCAGCCAAGGATTCGGGGCAGCTAACTATGGCTACACCTTC. Encoded protein: CASSQGFGAANYGYTF.

The V call is TRBV6-6, the J call TRBJ2-7, with 8 bases matching TRBD1. In germline, CDR1 is MNHNY, CDR2 SVGAGI (reference sequence). The junction had 3 bases not matched to a gene; V was cut back by 2 bases and J by 6 bases. The CDR3 consists of 13 residues. The CDR3 sequence: CASSYTDRAEQYV. Written as DNA, the CDR3 is TGTGCCAGCAGTTACACGGACAGGGCCGAGCAGTACGTC.

The chain has TRBV6-4 and TRBJ2-1, with D possibly matching TRBD1 (5 bases). Trimming cost V 0 bases and J 2 bases, with 11 bases left between them. Germline assignment: CDR1 MRHNA and CDR2 SNTAGT. This CDR3 is 16 amino acids long. CDR3 bases: TGTGCCAGCAGTGACTCAGGGGATTTGACCTACAATGAGCAGTTCTTC. Its protein product is CASSDSGDLTYNEQFF.

Concerning this clonotype: Since a much larger clone is just one base distant, this may be a read error. The J gene is TRBJ1-5, the V gene TRBV28, with 7 nucleotides matching TRBD1. The CDR3 extends over 17 amino acids. Germline-derived CDR1 and CDR2 are MDHEN and SYDVKM. The J segment lost 3 bases and the V segment lost 7 bases, leaving 15 bases of the junction unmatched. For the CDR3, the DNA is TGTGCCAGCACCGAGACAGGGTACCCTTATAACAATCAGCCCCAGCATTTT. Its protein is CASTETGYPYNNQPQHF.

The V gene is TRBV20-1, the J gene TRBJ2-7; 10 bases are a match to TRBD1. This CDR3 contains 18 residues. J gave up 4 bases and V 4 bases, and 19 bases lay outside the gene matches. The germline CDR1 and CDR2 sequences are DFQATT and SNEGSKA (reference sequence). CDR3 nucleotides: TGCAGTGCTATTCCGGTTTTTTACGGGACAGGGGACGGATACGAGCAGTACTTC. Its protein is CSAIPVFYGTGDGYEQYF.

V is TRBV12-3 or TRBV12-4 and J is TRBJ2-1, with a tentative D call TRBD2 (6 bases). This CDR3 has 12 residues. V lost 11 bases and J lost 7, with 15 bases in between. CDR3 DNA: TGTGCCCTAGGGTGGGCGGGGAATGAGCAGTTCTTC. Translating gives CALGWAGNEQFF.

Many counts were recorded for this clonotype. The chain combines TRBV7-8 with TRBJ2-1; TRBD2 aligns across 8 bases. Germline loops: CDR1 SGHVS, CDR2 FQNEAQ. The length of the CDR3 is 16 residues. V was pared by 5 bases and J by 1 base, with 7 bases of the junction left unmatched. The CDR3 reads CASSRRAGESYNEQFF. CDR3 coding DNA: TGTGCCAGCAGCCGACGAGCGGGGGAATCCTACAATGAGCAGTTCTTC. Filled out from reference TRBV7-8 and TRBJ2-1, the complete variable domain reads GAGVSQSPRYKVAKRGQDVALRCDPISGHVSLFWYQQALGQGPEFLTYFQNEAQLDKSGLPSDRFFAERPEGSVSTLKIQRTQQEDSAVYLCASSRRAGESYNEQFFGPGTRLTVL.